One and the same sample provided the 12 T cell receptor beta chains below, sequenced in a study of T-cell memory formation after mild COVID-19. TCRdb recomputed calls from the 5' RACE reads with MiXCR, one row per CDR3 protein. The data show 250,000 to 400,000 distinct CDR3 sequences, more than 13% seen once. Sequencing was carried out using PBMCs or a T cell subset sorted from them (not recorded which). All receptors come from a man younger than 35 who had mild COVID-19 (a few samples of this study predate the infection). Cell type and time point are not known.

The rearrangement uses TRBV20-1 and TRBJ2-3; D may be TRBD1 or TRBD2 (6 bases each). Per germline, CDR1 DFQATT and CDR2 SNEGSKA (reference sequence). V lost 0 bases and J lost 4, with 14 bases in between. The CDR3 covers 15 residues. The CDR3 is CSARDPRGPPDTQYF. For the CDR3, the DNA is TGCAGTGCTAGAGATCCACGGGGGCCCCCAGATACGCAGTATTTT.

This clonotype was detected only a few times. The genes are TRBV10-3 and TRBJ2-5, with 14 bases matching TRBD2. This CDR3 is 16 amino acids long. CDR1 and CDR2 from the germline V gene are ENHRY and SYGVKD. The J segment lost 5 bases and the V segment lost 10 bases, leaving 12 bases of the junction unmatched. CDR3 in DNA: TGTGCCACCGCGACCTGGACTAGCGGGGGGCCGGAGACCCAGTACTTC. It translates to CATATWTSGGPETQYF.

For the CDR3, the DNA is TGCAGTGCTAGAGAGGCCGGAAGGGGTCACACTGAAGCTTTCTTT. As protein: CSAREAGRGHTEAFF. V usage is TRBV20-1 and J usage is TRBJ1-1; D possibly corresponds to TRBD1 (5 bases). The CDR3 runs 15 residues. From germline, CDR1 is DFQATT and CDR2 SNEGSKA (reference sequence). V gave up 0 bases and J gave up 3 bases, with 14 bases separating them.

CDR3 region: CASSLTGPGNQPQHF. The CDR3 DNA is TGTGCCAGCAGCTTGACAGGTCCAGGGAATCAGCCCCAGCATTTT. This rearrangement joins TRBV5-6 to TRBJ1-5; possible D gene TRBD1, 5 bases. Trimming left V 1 base short and J 4 bases short, with 12 bases between. The CDR3 has 15 amino acids. The germline CDR1 and CDR2 sequences are SGHDT and YYEEEE.

This clonotype was counted ten times or more. CDR3 protein: CASSANPGLEQYF. CDR3 DNA: TGTGCCAGCAGCGCCAACCCAGGGCTCGAGCAGTACTTC. The chain combines TRBV7-8 with TRBJ2-7; perhaps TRBD1 as D (5 bases). Germline-derived CDR1 and CDR2 are SGHVS and FQNEAQ. The length of the CDR3 is 13 residues. Between the trimmed V and J ends, which lost 5 bases and 6 bases, there was a span of 14 bases. The full variable domain, with the rest looked up from reference TRBV7-8 and TRBJ2-7, is GAGVSQSPRYKVAKRGQDVALRCDPISGHVSLFWYQQALGQGPEFLTYFQNEAQLDKSGLPSDRFFAERPEGSVSTLKIQRTQQEDSAVYLCASSANPGLEQYFGPGTRLTVT.

This clonotype has ten or more counts. V gene TRBV5-1 combines with J gene TRBJ2-1, with 7 bases identical to TRBD2. Looked up from germline, CDR1 is SGHRS and CDR2 is YFSETQ. The trim removed 0 bases at V and 0 bases at J, leaving 12 bases unmatched. The CDR3 is 19 residues long. In DNA form, the CDR3 reads TGCGCCAGCAGCTTGGCAACCATGCTAGCGGTGAGCTCCTACAATGAGCAGTTCTTC. It yields the protein CASSLATMLAVSSYNEQFF.

About this clonotype itself: Possible read error: a much larger clone is one base away. CDR3 sequence: CASSAGTSGQETQYF. The DNA of the CDR3 is TGCGCCAGCAGCGCCGGGACTAGCGGCCAAGAGACCCAGTACTTC. This chain joins TRBV5-1 and TRBJ2-5, with 11 bases matching TRBD2. CDR1 and CDR2 (germline): SGHRS, YFSETQ. Losses at the gene ends were 4 bases for V and 1 base for J; bases not matched to a gene: 3. There are 15 residues in the CDR3.

V is TRBV14 and J is TRBJ2-1; TRBD1 is a possible D gene (5 bases). The V gene lost 5 bases and the J gene lost 11 bases, with 13 bases spanning the gap. Germline V gene sequence: CDR1 SGHDN, CDR2 FVKESK. CDR3 length equals 12 residues. The CDR3: CASSTRRGKQFF. The CDR3 DNA is TGTGCCAGCAGCACGCGAAGGGGCAAGCAGTTCTTC.

This clonotype was found many times. This chain links TRBV18 with TRBJ2-7; 9 nucleotides agree with TRBD1. The V gene's germline CDR1 is KGHSH and CDR2 LQKENI. CDR3 length: 14 residues. Trimming removed 4 bases from V and 5 bases from J; junction bases left unmatched: 6. CDR3 nucleotides: TGTGCCAGCTCACTAAACAGGGGGCAGGACGAGCAGTACGTC. The encoded protein is CASSLNRGQDEQYV.

The table lists this clonotype with many counts. The rearrangement links TRBV7-2 to TRBJ2-5; D is undetermined. Germline V CDR1 and CDR2: SGHTA, FQGNSA. This CDR3 region has 13 residues. Trimming pared 0 bases from V and 4 bases from J, leaving 6 bases between. The CDR3 loop is CASSLAKRETQYF. The CDR3 nucleotides are TGTGCCAGCAGCTTAGCCAAACGAGAGACCCAGTACTTC.

This clonotype was detected a few times. This chain uses TRBV4-2 with TRBJ1-1, with D tentatively TRBD1 (6 bases). The CDR3 contains 16 residues. Germline CDR1 and CDR2: LGHNA and YNFKEQ. Trimming took off 4 bases at V and 3 bases at J, with 18 bases between the two ends. In DNA form, the CDR3 reads TGTGCCAGCAGCCGCGGTACAGGGTTCGCGTACACTGAAGCTTTCTTT. It translates to CASSRGTGFAYTEAFF.

The V and J genes are TRBV6-5 and TRBJ2-1; 9 bases align to TRBD2. V lost 5 bases, J lost 8 bases, and 13 bases stayed unmatched. CDR3 length equals 16 residues. Germline V lookup: CDR1 MNHEY, CDR2 SVGAGI. The CDR3 DNA follows: TGTGCCAGCAGTATTAGCGGGGGCAGTGGTTCGGATGAGCAGTTCTTC. Protein: CASSISGGSGSDEQFF.